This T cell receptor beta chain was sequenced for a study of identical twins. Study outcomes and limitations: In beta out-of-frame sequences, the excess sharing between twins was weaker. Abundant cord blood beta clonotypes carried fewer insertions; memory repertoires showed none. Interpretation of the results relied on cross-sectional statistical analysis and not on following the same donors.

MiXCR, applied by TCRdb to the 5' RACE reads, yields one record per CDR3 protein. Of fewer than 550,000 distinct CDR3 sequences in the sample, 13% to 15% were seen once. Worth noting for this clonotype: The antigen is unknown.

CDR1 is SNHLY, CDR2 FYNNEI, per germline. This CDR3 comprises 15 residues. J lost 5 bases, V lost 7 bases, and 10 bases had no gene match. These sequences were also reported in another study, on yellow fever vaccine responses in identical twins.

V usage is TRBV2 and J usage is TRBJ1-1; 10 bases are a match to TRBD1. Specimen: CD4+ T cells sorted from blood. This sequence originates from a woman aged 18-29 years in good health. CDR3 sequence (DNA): TGTGCCAGCACGGGACAGGGGTTGTGGAGGACTGAAGCTTTCTTT. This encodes CASTGQGLWRTEAFF.